These 16 T cell receptor beta chains share one sample of origin, sequenced in a study of breast tumors, draining lymph nodes, adjacent tissues. Axillary draining lymph nodes of breast cancer patients supplied the node samples. TCRdb re-called the multiplex PCR reads through MiXCR, storing one row per CDR3 protein. The repertoire has 200,000 or so distinct CDR3 sequences, roughly 31% of them found once; the top ten carry 4% to 5.5%. Material: axillary lymph node tissue. The origin of the receptors is a female donor with breast cancer. Some clones in this sample may be carry-over from other donors' samples.

The V call is TRBV6-6, the J call TRBJ2-1, with TRBD2 matching over 12 bases. Germline V gene lookup returns CDR1 MNHNY and CDR2 SVGAGI (reference sequence). V shed 10 bases, J shed 10 bases, and the junction held 20 bases outside the gene matches. The CDR3 spans 17 residues. CDR3 amino acids: CATNSAPSGRAEGEQFF. CDR3 DNA sequence: TGTGCCACTAACTCCGCCCCTAGCGGGAGGGCCGAGGGGGAGCAGTTCTTC.

This clonotype was counted many times. This chain links TRBV7-8 with TRBJ1-2; maybe TRBD1 (6 bases). V dropped 3 bases and J dropped 8 bases, with 13 bases sitting between them. The CDR3 runs 13 residues. Germline V gene lookup returns CDR1 SGHVS and CDR2 FQNEAQ. The CDR3 DNA is TGTGCCAGCAGCTTTGGGGGGCGTGCGGGCTACACCTTC. Protein product: CASSFGGRAGYTF. Drawing the rest from reference TRBV7-8 and TRBJ1-2, the complete variable domain is GAGVSQSPRYKVAKRGQDVALRCDPISGHVSLFWYQQALGQGPEFLTYFQNEAQLDKSGLPSDRFFAERPEGSVSTLKIQRTQQEDSAVYLCASSFGGRAGYTFGSGTRLTVV.

This clonotype was detected ten times or more. The rearrangement joins TRBV19 to TRBJ2-1, with TRBD2 matching over 10 bases. V gave up 8 bases and J gave up 3 bases; unmatched junction bases: 7. Germline CDR1 LNHDA, CDR2 SQIVND (reference sequence). This CDR3 has 15 residues. CDR3: CASSRTSGYYNEQFF. In DNA, the CDR3 is TGTGCCAGTTCCAGGACTAGCGGTTACTACAATGAGCAGTTCTTC.

V and J are TRBV6-6 and TRBJ2-1; a possible D gene is TRBD2 (5 bases). V lost 6 bases to trimming and J lost 0 bases, with 15 bases between them. CDR3 length equals 16 residues. From germline, CDR1 is MNHNY and CDR2 SVGAGI (reference sequence). As DNA, the CDR3 is TGTGCCAGCAGCCCTTTAGAGCGGACCTCCTACAATGAGCAGTTCTTC. Its translation: CASSPLERTSYNEQFF.

This clonotype was detected ten times or more. CDR3 sequence: CASSPGITDTQYF. DNA for the CDR3: TGTGCCAGTAGTCCGGGGATCACAGATACGCAGTATTTT. The chain joins TRBV19 to TRBJ2-3; the D gene is possibly TRBD2 (5 bases). The CDR3 covers 13 residues. The V end was cut by 5 bases, the J end by 2 bases, with 8 bases between. Germline V gene data show CDR1 as LNHDA and CDR2 as SQIVND (reference sequence).

This clonotype was observed at least ten times. V is TRBV19 and J is TRBJ2-3; 8 bases align to TRBD2. The J segment lost 6 bases and the V segment lost 10 bases, leaving 12 bases of the junction unmatched. Germline CDR1 is LNHDA and CDR2 is SQIVND (reference sequence). The CDR3 runs to 14 residues. The CDR3 coding sequence is TGTGCCACCAGTCTGGGCGGGGGGTCTGATACGCAGTATTTT. It codes for CATSLGGGSDTQYF.

This clonotype has a count of ten or more. This chain uses TRBV19 with TRBJ2-3, with a tentative D call TRBD1 (5 bases). CDR3 length: 13 amino acids. V dropped 1 base and J dropped 4 bases, with 6 bases sitting between them. CDR1 and CDR2 (germline): LNHDA, SQIVND (reference sequence). This CDR3 is CASSIGGADTQYF. The CDR3 coding sequence is TGTGCCAGTAGTATAGGGGGCGCAGATACGCAGTATTTT.

This clonotype was recorded at least ten times. CDR3 nucleotide sequence: TGTGCCAGCAGTCCTACAGCCTCTGGAAACACCATATATTTT. Its translation: CASSPTASGNTIYF. The chain recombines TRBV28 with TRBJ1-3; no definite D call. Trimming cost V 5 bases and J 0 bases, with 8 bases left between them. This CDR3 spans 14 amino acids. CDR1 is MDHEN, CDR2 SYDVKM, per germline.

This clonotype was recorded many times. The chain recombines TRBV7-9 with TRBJ2-3, with D possibly TRBD1 on 6 matching bases. Per the germline V gene, CDR1 is SEHNR and CDR2 is FQNEAQ (reference sequence). This CDR3 has 14 residues. The germline V and J ends were trimmed by 4 bases and 2 bases, with 10 bases remaining between them. The CDR3: CASSSGALTDTQYF. In nucleotides, the CDR3 is TGTGCCAGCAGCTCAGGGGCTCTCACAGATACGCAGTATTTT.

In this sample, this clonotype turned up many times. The junction and the germline gene differ at one end; a read error may be behind it. V and J are TRBV7-7 and TRBJ2-5; no firm D call. Germline V gene data show CDR1 as SSHAT and CDR2 as FNYEAQ (reference sequence). This CDR3 has 13 amino acids. The CDR3: CASSLVLQETQYF. In nucleotides, the CDR3 is TGTGCTAGCAGCTTAGTTCTGCAAGAGACCCAGTACTTC.

This clonotype was seen only a few times. A much bigger clone sits one base away, suggesting this may be a read error. V gene TRBV20-1 combines with J gene TRBJ2-1, with 13 bases fitting TRBD2. CDR3 length: 13 residues. Germline V gene data show CDR1 as DFQATT and CDR2 as SNEGSKA (reference sequence). Trimming cost V 6 bases and J 12 bases; bases outside gene matches: 8. DNA of the CDR3: TGCAGTGCCAGGACTAGCGGGAGTTATGCGCAGTTCTTC. Its protein is CSARTSGSYAQFF.

This clonotype was detected many times. The chain carries TRBV20-1 and TRBJ1-2; D not certain. V dropped 4 bases and J dropped 3 bases, with 15 bases sitting between them. The germline gives CDR1 DFQATT, CDR2 SNEGSKA (reference sequence). There are 14 residues in the CDR3. CDR3 DNA: TGCAGTGCTAAAAAGGGTTTCCTCCACTATGGCTACACCTTC. As protein: CSAKKGFLHYGYTF.

On this clonotype: Just one base apart from a much larger clone, this may be a read error. The chain has TRBV5-4 and TRBJ2-7; no clear D gene. The CDR3 consists of 13 residues. The V end lost 1 base, the J end lost 6 bases, and 11 bases lay between the germline ends. Germline V gene data show CDR1 as SGHNT and CDR2 as YYREEE (reference sequence). The CDR3 reads CASSLRGSGEQYF. As DNA, the CDR3 is TGTGCCAGCAGCTTGCGAGGCTCTGGCGAGCAGTACTTC.

This clonotype came up many times. A single base separates this from a much larger clone, so it may be a read error. No conserved phenylalanine or tryptophan ends this CDR3, so it is likely a read error. The rearrangement joins TRBV7-8 to TRBJ2-5; D possibly corresponds to TRBD2 (6 bases). V lost 5 bases and J lost 3, with 13 bases in between. This CDR3 has 14 residues. Germline CDR1 reads SGHVS; CDR2 reads FQNEAQ. CDR3 in DNA: TGTGCCAGCAGCCGCGGGACGGTTAAAGAGACCCAGTACCTC. It codes for CASSRGTVKETQYL.

Turning to this clonotype: A much larger clone lies a single base off, so this may be a read error. The rearrangement uses TRBV11-1 and TRBJ2-5; the D gene is possibly TRBD2 (5 bases). Germline V gene sequence: CDR1 SGHAT, CDR2 FQDESV (reference sequence). V gave up 3 bases and J gave up 5 bases, with 22 bases separating them. The CDR3 runs to 17 residues. CDR3 amino acids: CASSLGGRAPPGETQYF. DNA of the CDR3: TGTGCCAGCAGCTTGGGCGGAAGGGCTCCCCCGGGGGAGACCCAGTACTTC. The full variable domain, completed using reference TRBV11-1 and TRBJ2-5, is EAEVAQSPRYKITEKSQAVAFWCDPISGHATLYWYRQILGQGPELLVQFQDESVVDDSQLPKDRFSAERLKGVDSTLKIQPAELGDSAMYLCASSLGGRAPPGETQYFGPGTRLLVL.

The V gene is TRBV29-1, the J gene TRBJ2-3; TRBD2 matches 11 bases. The CDR3 contains 13 residues. The germline CDR1 and CDR2 sequences are SQVTM and ANQGSEA. V lost 8 bases and J lost 2; bases outside the gene matches: 3. CDR3 residues: CSLAGGLTDTQYF. The DNA of the CDR3 is TGCAGCTTAGCGGGGGGGCTCACAGATACGCAGTATTTT.